These T cell receptor beta chains were read from a single sample in a study. One entry per CDR3 protein results from TCRdb running MiXCR on the RT-PCR reads. Found here are about 680,000 distinct CDR3 sequences, 11% to 15% of them singletons; the top ten hold 3.6%. Sequencing was done on a sample of memory CD4+ T cells from blood. The receptors derive from a female donor in good health, serving as a healthy control. Each CDR3 is given with its conserved first and last residue. Each record gives: CDR3 DNA, CDR3 protein, D gene, J gene, clone size, V gene. The D gene is left open where the match is weak. Size values are once, few and many counts, or a class for expanded clones, and some rows have none.

CDR3 DNA: TGCAGTGCTACTGCAGTACTCCCGAACACCGGGGAGCTGTTTTTT
CDR3 protein: CSATAVLPNTGELFF
D gene: -
J gene: TRBJ2-2
clone size: many
V gene: TRBV20-1

CDR3 DNA: TGCGCCAGCAGCTGGGACAGGGGATATGGCTACACCTTC
CDR3 protein: CASSWDRGYGYTF
D gene: TRBD1
J gene: TRBJ1-2
clone size: many
V gene: TRBV5-1

CDR3 DNA: TGTGCCAGCAGTCGAGGTTTGACAGTCACAGATACGCAGTATTTT
CDR3 protein: CASSRGLTVTDTQYF
D gene: -
J gene: TRBJ2-3
clone size: -
V gene: TRBV27

CDR3 DNA: TGTGCCAGCAGCCAATCGGCAGGGGGTAATGAGCAGTTCTTC
CDR3 protein: CASSQSAGGNEQFF
D gene: TRBD1
J gene: TRBJ2-1
clone size: -
V gene: TRBV3-1

CDR3 DNA: TGTGCCAGCAGCGAAGGGGGAGGGCGAGAGACCCAGTACTTC
CDR3 protein: CASSEGGGRETQYF
D gene: -
J gene: TRBJ2-5
clone size: few
V gene: TRBV11-2

CDR3 DNA: TGTGCCAGCGCACAGACAGATACGCAGTATTTT
CDR3 protein: CASAQTDTQYF
D gene: -
J gene: TRBJ2-3
clone size: -
V gene: TRBV5-6

CDR3 DNA: TGTGCCAGCAGCCAAGGCGCGGGAGGGGCAGATACGCAGTATTTT
CDR3 protein: CASSQGAGGADTQYF
D gene: TRBD2
J gene: TRBJ2-3
clone size: many
V gene: TRBV3-1

CDR3 DNA: TGCAGTGCTAGTCGGGGAAGCTCTGGAAACACCATATATTTT
CDR3 protein: CSASRGSSGNTIYF
D gene: -
J gene: TRBJ1-3
clone size: -
V gene: TRBV20-1

CDR3 DNA: TGCAGCGTTGAGCAAGAGACCCAGTACTTC
CDR3 protein: CSVEQETQYF
D gene: -
J gene: TRBJ2-5
clone size: many
V gene: TRBV29-1

CDR3 DNA: TGCAGTGCTCGGGACGTCGTTGGAGATACGCAGTATTTT
CDR3 protein: CSARDVVGDTQYF
D gene: -
J gene: TRBJ2-3
clone size: -
V gene: TRBV20-1

CDR3 DNA: TGTGCCAGCATGAGGGGGCGCCGAGGAAATCAGCCCCAGCATTTT
CDR3 protein: CASMRGRRGNQPQHF
D gene: TRBD1
J gene: TRBJ1-5
clone size: -
V gene: TRBV27

CDR3 DNA: TGTGCCAGCAGCTTTACCCGGGGCACGAGAGAGACCCAGTACTTC
CDR3 protein: CASSFTRGTRETQYF
D gene: -
J gene: TRBJ2-5
clone size: -
V gene: TRBV5-4

CDR3 DNA: TGCAGTGCTAGAGAAGGTAGCCAAGAGACCCAGTACTTC
CDR3 protein: CSAREGSQETQYF
D gene: -
J gene: TRBJ2-5
clone size: many
V gene: TRBV20-1

CDR3 DNA: TGTGCCAGTTCGGATGGGGCGGAGGCCAAAAACATTCAGTACTTC
CDR3 protein: CASSDGAEAKNIQYF
D gene: -
J gene: TRBJ2-4
clone size: many
V gene: TRBV6-6

CDR3 DNA: TGTGCCAGCAGAGCCTCCTGGGACAGGGAAAGGGAACGGCAAGAGACCCAGTACTTC
CDR3 protein: CASRASWDRERERQETQYF
D gene: TRBD1
J gene: TRBJ2-5
clone size: -
V gene: TRBV9

CDR3 DNA: TGTGCCAGCAGGCCGGACAGCCTCAATCATCAGCCCCAGCATTTT
CDR3 protein: CASRPDSLNHQPQHF
D gene: -
J gene: TRBJ1-5
clone size: few
V gene: TRBV7-2

CDR3 DNA: TGCGCCAGCAGCTTGGCCTTAGGGGGGTCCCGTTACAATGAGCAGTTCTTC
CDR3 protein: CASSLALGGSRYNEQFF
D gene: -
J gene: TRBJ2-1
clone size: -
V gene: TRBV5-1

CDR3 DNA: TGCGCCAGCAGCTCCGAAGCAAGAAGCACAGATACGCAGTATTTT
CDR3 protein: CASSSEARSTDTQYF
D gene: -
J gene: TRBJ2-3
clone size: -
V gene: TRBV5-1

CDR3 DNA: TGCGCCAGCAGCTCCCAGAACTACGAGCAGTACTTC
CDR3 protein: CASSSQNYEQYF
D gene: -
J gene: TRBJ2-7
clone size: many
V gene: TRBV5-1

CDR3 DNA: TGTGCCAGCAGCCCCCATAGCGGGGGGATCCCCCAGTACTTC
CDR3 protein: CASSPHSGGIPQYF
D gene: TRBD2
J gene: TRBJ2-5
clone size: -
V gene: TRBV7-3

CDR3 DNA: TGTGCCAGCAGCCAAGGACAGGGGAGTAGCATTCAGTACTTC
CDR3 protein: CASSQGQGSSIQYF
D gene: TRBD1
J gene: TRBJ2-4
clone size: -
V gene: TRBV3-1

CDR3 DNA: TGTGCCAGCGCCCCCAACTACGAGCAGTACTTC
CDR3 protein: CASAPNYEQYF
D gene: -
J gene: TRBJ2-7
clone size: -
V gene: TRBV6-1

CDR3 DNA: TGCAGTGCTAGTAACAGGGGGCCATCCAGCTCTGGAAACACCATATATTTT
CDR3 protein: CSASNRGPSSSGNTIYF
D gene: TRBD1
J gene: TRBJ1-3
clone size: -
V gene: TRBV20-1

CDR3 DNA: TGTGCCAGCAGTCCTCAACAGGGAATTGGGTATGGCTACACCTTC
CDR3 protein: CASSPQQGIGYGYTF
D gene: -
J gene: TRBJ1-2
clone size: many
V gene: TRBV27

CDR3 DNA: TGTGCCAGCAGTTCGGGACCGGACTATGGCTACACCTTC
CDR3 protein: CASSSGPDYGYTF
D gene: -
J gene: TRBJ1-2
clone size: few
V gene: TRBV28

CDR3 DNA: TGTGCCAGCAGCCGGACCGGGACTAGCAGAGGGAATGAGCAGTTCTTC
CDR3 protein: CASSRTGTSRGNEQFF
D gene: TRBD2
J gene: TRBJ2-1
clone size: -
V gene: TRBV7-9

CDR3 DNA: TGTGCCAGCAGCTTAGCCACAGTCTCTAACTATGGCTACACCTTC
CDR3 protein: CASSLATVSNYGYTF
D gene: -
J gene: TRBJ1-2
clone size: few
V gene: TRBV7-9

CDR3 DNA: TGTGCCACCAGCAGTGGTCGCGGGAGGGCGGCCTACAATGAGCAGTTCTTC
CDR3 protein: CATSSGRGRAAYNEQFF
D gene: TRBD2
J gene: TRBJ2-1
clone size: -
V gene: TRBV15

CDR3 DNA: TGCAGCGCCCCTAGTCAGGGGAATGAGCAGTTCTTC
CDR3 protein: CSAPSQGNEQFF
D gene: -
J gene: TRBJ2-1
clone size: many
V gene: TRBV29-1

CDR3 DNA: TGTGCCAGCAGCGTAATGGAGGGGCCCGGGGAGCAGTACTTC
CDR3 protein: CASSVMEGPGEQYF
D gene: -
J gene: TRBJ2-7
clone size: many
V gene: TRBV9

CDR3 DNA: TGTGCCAGCAGCCAGGCCCAGTCACAGGAGACCCAGTACTTC
CDR3 protein: CASSQAQSQETQYF
D gene: -
J gene: TRBJ2-5
clone size: many
V gene: TRBV3-1

CDR3 DNA: TGTGCCAGCAGCCAAGAGCGGAGCACAGATACGCAGTATTTT
CDR3 protein: CASSQERSTDTQYF
D gene: -
J gene: TRBJ2-3
clone size: many
V gene: TRBV6-6

CDR3 DNA: TGTGCCACCAGGGGGGCGAAAGGGTCCTACAATGAGCAGTTCTTC
CDR3 protein: CATRGAKGSYNEQFF
D gene: -
J gene: TRBJ2-1
clone size: many
V gene: TRBV24-1

CDR3 DNA: TGTGCCACCAGTTTAGCGGGAGGGCCGTACAATGAGCAGTTCTTC
CDR3 protein: CATSLAGGPYNEQFF
D gene: TRBD2
J gene: TRBJ2-1
clone size: few
V gene: TRBV15

CDR3 DNA: TGTGCCACCAGTGATCACGATGGCTACACCTTC
CDR3 protein: CATSDHDGYTF
D gene: -
J gene: TRBJ1-2
clone size: few
V gene: TRBV24-1

CDR3 DNA: TGTGCCAGCAGCCTTCAGGGAAACGCTGGAAACACCATATATTTT
CDR3 protein: CASSLQGNAGNTIYF
D gene: -
J gene: TRBJ1-3
clone size: -
V gene: TRBV14

CDR3 DNA: TGTGCCATCACCACCGGGACGGCATCCGACGAGCAGTACTTC
CDR3 protein: CAITTGTASDEQYF
D gene: -
J gene: TRBJ2-7
clone size: few
V gene: TRBV10-3

CDR3 DNA: TGTGCCAGCAGTTTAGGGGGACAGGAAAACATTCAGTACTTC
CDR3 protein: CASSLGGQENIQYF
D gene: TRBD1
J gene: TRBJ2-4
clone size: -
V gene: TRBV12-3/TRBV12-4

CDR3 DNA: TGTGCCAGCAGCCCTGGGGCCTATTCCACAGATACGCAGTATTTT
CDR3 protein: CASSPGAYSTDTQYF
D gene: -
J gene: TRBJ2-3
clone size: many
V gene: TRBV7-7

CDR3 DNA: TGTGCCAGCAGCTTGGTCCATCAGCCCCAGCATTTT
CDR3 protein: CASSLVHQPQHF
D gene: -
J gene: TRBJ1-5
clone size: many
V gene: TRBV5-8

CDR3 DNA: TGTGCCAGCAGCTTATGGGGCGGCTCCTACGAGCAGTACTTC
CDR3 protein: CASSLWGGSYEQYF
D gene: -
J gene: TRBJ2-7
clone size: few
V gene: TRBV7-2

CDR3 DNA: TGTGCCAGCAGCTCGCAACAGGGCCCCAATGAAAAACTGTTTTTT
CDR3 protein: CASSSQQGPNEKLFF
D gene: -
J gene: TRBJ1-4
clone size: -
V gene: TRBV7-2

CDR3 DNA: TGCAGTGCTAACGGACCGAATCAGCCCCAGCATTTT
CDR3 protein: CSANGPNQPQHF
D gene: -
J gene: TRBJ1-5
clone size: many
V gene: TRBV20-1

CDR3 DNA: TGCTGCGTTGAACAGGTTACCAACACTGAAGCTTTCTTT
CDR3 protein: CCVEQVTNTEAFF
D gene: -
J gene: TRBJ1-1
clone size: -
V gene: TRBV29-1

CDR3 DNA: TGTGCCAGCAGCCGCGGACAGATTAACACTGAAGCTTTCTTT
CDR3 protein: CASSRGQINTEAFF
D gene: -
J gene: TRBJ1-1
clone size: few
V gene: TRBV5-6

CDR3 DNA: TGTGCCAGCAGCTTAGTTTTGAGGACAACCGACAATGAGCAGTTCTTC
CDR3 protein: CASSLVLRTTDNEQFF
D gene: -
J gene: TRBJ2-1
clone size: -
V gene: TRBV7-3

CDR3 DNA: TGTGCCACCAGTGACAGCGGGAGGGCCGGTGAGCAGTTCTTC
CDR3 protein: CATSDSGRAGEQFF
D gene: TRBD2
J gene: TRBJ2-1
clone size: many
V gene: TRBV24-1

CDR3 DNA: TGTGCCAGCAGCACTCAACAGGGCAATGAGCAGTTCTTC
CDR3 protein: CASSTQQGNEQFF
D gene: -
J gene: TRBJ2-1
clone size: few
V gene: TRBV7-2

CDR3 DNA: TGTGCCAGCAGCTATGGACAGACCACAGATACGCAGTATTTT
CDR3 protein: CASSYGQTTDTQYF
D gene: -
J gene: TRBJ2-3
clone size: many
V gene: TRBV7-2

CDR3 DNA: TGTGCCAGCAGTTACTCGATTTACAGGGGGACTGAAGCTTTCTTT
CDR3 protein: CASSYSIYRGTEAFF
D gene: TRBD1
J gene: TRBJ1-1
clone size: many
V gene: TRBV6-5

CDR3 DNA: TGTGCCAGCAGAGAAAACCCAGGGGAAGATGGCTACACCTTC
CDR3 protein: CASRENPGEDGYTF
D gene: -
J gene: TRBJ1-2
clone size: many
V gene: TRBV7-2

CDR3 DNA: TGTGCCAGCAGCCCTGCTGAGGTACCACAACGCAATGAGCAGTTCTTC
CDR3 protein: CASSPAEVPQRNEQFF
D gene: -
J gene: TRBJ2-1
clone size: -
V gene: TRBV11-1

CDR3 DNA: TGTGCCAGCAGTTTTGAGAGAACTGGGGCCAACGTCCTGACTTTC
CDR3 protein: CASSFERTGANVLTF
D gene: -
J gene: TRBJ2-6
clone size: -
V gene: TRBV27

CDR3 DNA: TGTGCCAGCAGGCTCTCACTCACAACTAATGAAAAACTGTTTTTT
CDR3 protein: CASRLSLTTNEKLFF
D gene: -
J gene: TRBJ1-4
clone size: -
V gene: TRBV27

CDR3 DNA: TGCGCCAGCAGTGGCCCGAACACCGGGGAGCTGTTTTTT
CDR3 protein: CASSGPNTGELFF
D gene: -
J gene: TRBJ2-2
clone size: -
V gene: TRBV10-2